This entry lists 30 T cell receptor beta chains sequenced from one sample in a study of blood T cell repertoires in COVID-19 (dated by TCRdb to about 2020). Libraries were made using the immunoSEQ multiplex PCR assay. This is the immuneACCESS table as TCRdb keeps it, with only in-frame sequences that have V and J called. A part of the clones is gone; compared with another copy, unresolved V genes explain less than half, and the rest is unexplained. For this sample there are approximately 330,000 clones; over 75% appear just once. Together, the top ten hold approximately 4% of the sample. The specimen sequenced was peripheral blood. The receptor set was obtained from a woman aged 45-65 years with active or convalescent COVID-19.

The rearrangement links TRBV2 to TRBJ2-1, with 11 bases identical to TRBD2. Germline-derived CDR1 and CDR2 are SNHLY and FYNNEI. The CDR3 spans 14 residues. V dropped 6 bases and J dropped 7; count of bases not matched to a gene: 5. The CDR3 loop reads CASSGLAGPNEQFF. CDR3 DNA sequence: TGTGCCAGCAGCGGACTAGCGGGCCCTAATGAGCAGTTCTTC. Filled out from reference TRBV2 and TRBJ2-1, the complete variable domain reads EPEVTQTPSHQVTQMGQEVILRCVPISNHLYFYWYRQILGQKVEFLVSFYNNEISEKSEIFDDQFSVERPDGSNFTLKIRSTKLEDSAMYFCASSGLAGPNEQFFGPGTRLTVL.

The chain combines TRBV7-9 with TRBJ2-1; D might be TRBD1 (6 bases). The CDR3 covers 13 residues. Between the trimmed V and J ends, which lost 4 bases and 8 bases, there was a span of 12 bases. Germline CDR1 and CDR2: SEHNR and FQNEAQ (reference sequence). The CDR3 is CASSSTGSDEQFF. Here the CDR3 DNA reads TGTGCCAGCAGCTCAACAGGGTCGGATGAGCAGTTCTTC.

This clone has only one observation. The V gene is TRBV6-1, the J gene TRBJ2-7; no clear D gene. CDR1 and CDR2 (germline): MNHNS, SASEGT. V was trimmed by 8 bases and J by 3 bases, leaving 11 bases between them. This CDR3 contains 12 residues. The CDR3 coding sequence is TGTGCCAGCTCCCCCCCGGGCTACGAGCAGTACTTC. Its protein is CASSPPGYEQYF.

The V call is TRBV19, the J call TRBJ2-7; 8 bases align to TRBD1. The CDR3 length is 15 residues. The V and J ends lost 5 bases and 8 bases, in that order; junction bases with no gene match: 14. Looked up from germline, CDR1 is LNHDA and CDR2 is SQIVND (reference sequence). CDR3 nucleotide sequence: TGTGCCAGTAGTTTTACAGGGGGAGGTCGGGAGCAGCAGTACTTC. This encodes CASSFTGGGREQQYF.

The chain links TRBV20-1 to TRBJ2-1, with unresolved D. Trimming took 3 bases from V and 6 from J, leaving 6 bases between them. This CDR3 has 11 residues. Germline V gives CDR1 DFQATT, CDR2 SNEGSKA (reference sequence). CDR3: CSARSRNEQFF. In DNA form, the CDR3 reads TGCAGTGCTAGGAGTCGCAATGAGCAGTTCTTC.

The CDR3 region has the DNA TGTGCCAGCAGCCAAACAGGGATCGCTGAAGCTTTCTTT. Its protein is CASSQTGIAEAFF. This sequence joins TRBV4-2 and TRBJ1-1; perhaps TRBD1 as D (6 bases). The CDR3 length is 13 residues. The V gene lost 2 bases and the J gene lost 6 bases, with 10 bases spanning the gap. Germline loops: CDR1 LGHNA, CDR2 YNFKEQ.

This chain links TRBV7-2 with TRBJ1-2; tentatively, D is TRBD1 (5 bases). The CDR3 length is 13 residues. V was shortened by 6 bases and J by 4 bases, with 12 bases between the two germline ends. The germline CDR1 and CDR2 sequences are SGHTA and FQGNSA. CDR3 nucleotides: TGTGCCAGCAGTCAAGACAGCATCTATGGCTACACCTTC. Protein sequence: CASSQDSIYGYTF.

The gene calls are TRBV15 and TRBJ2-7, with 7 bases that match TRBD1. The CDR3 is made up of 15 amino acids. Trimming took 3 bases from V and 0 from J; bases not matched to a gene: 5. From germline, CDR1 is LNHNV and CDR2 YYDKDF (reference sequence). The CDR3 bases are TGTGCCACCAGCAGGCATAGGGACAGCTCCTACGAGCAGTACTTC. It specifies CATSRHRDSSYEQYF.

The chain has TRBV27 and TRBJ1-1, with 8 bases matching TRBD1. There are 14 residues in the CDR3. Per the germline V gene, CDR1 is MNHEY and CDR2 is SMNVEV (reference sequence). The junction had 4 bases not matched to a gene; V was cut back by 6 bases and J by 1 base. The chain's CDR3 is CASRSGTGNTEAFF. As DNA, the CDR3 is TGTGCCAGCAGGTCAGGGACAGGGAACACTGAAGCTTTCTTT.

V is TRBV2 and J is TRBJ1-6; D call uncertain. The CDR3 extends over 15 amino acids. V was cut by 4 bases and J by 4 bases, with 11 bases left in between. Germline V gives CDR1 SNHLY, CDR2 FYNNEI. The CDR3 reads CASSGTGSYNSPLHF. CDR3 DNA: TGTGCCAGCAGTGGTACGGGTTCATATAATTCACCCCTCCACTTT.

The V gene is TRBV14, the J gene TRBJ2-1; 7 nucleotides agree with TRBD1. With 1 base clipped from V and 6 bases from J, the junction kept 15 bases outside the gene matches. The CDR3 runs 18 residues. CDR1 and CDR2 (germline): SGHDN, FVKESK. CDR3 loop: CASSQGLGRGPLSNEQFF. The CDR3 DNA sequence: TGTGCCAGCAGCCAAGGGTTAGGAAGGGGGCCTCTCTCCAATGAGCAGTTCTTC. Drawing the rest from reference TRBV14 and TRBJ2-1, the complete variable domain is EAGVTQFPSHSVIEKGQTVTLRCDPISGHDNLYWYRRVMGKEIKFLLHFVKESKQDESGMPNNRFLAERTGGTYSTLKVQPAELEDSGVYFCASSQGLGRGPLSNEQFFGPGTRLTVL.

The V call is TRBV18, the J call TRBJ1-4, with D possibly matching TRBD1 (6 bases). This CDR3 has 13 amino acids. Trimming cost V 6 bases and J 5 bases, with 10 bases left between them. Germline-derived CDR1 and CDR2 are KGHSH and LQKENI. The CDR3 sequence is CASSTGVNEKLFF. The CDR3 DNA is TGTGCCAGCTCGACAGGAGTAAATGAAAAACTGTTTTTT.

The chain is built from TRBV3-1 (or the pseudogene TRBV3-2) and TRBJ2-1, with 12 bases aligning to TRBD2. CDR1 is LGHDT, CDR2 YNNKEL, per germline (reference sequence). Germline trimming cut 5 bases from V and 6 bases from J; bases unmatched to any gene: 5. There are 15 residues in the CDR3. CDR3 loop: CASSLRTSGTNEQFF. CDR3 bases: TGTGCCAGCAGCTTAAGGACTAGCGGGACCAATGAGCAGTTCTTC.

This chain connects TRBV4-1 to TRBJ1-4; D not resolved. Germline values: CDR1 MGHRA, CDR2 YSYEKL. Trimming left V 2 bases short and J 8 bases short, with 12 bases between. This CDR3 has 14 residues. The CDR3 here is CASSQPRGYEKLFF. The CDR3 nucleotides read TGCGCCAGCAGCCAACCCCGAGGTTACGAAAAACTGTTTTTT.

The chain recombines TRBV4-3 with TRBJ1-1; 9 nucleotides align to TRBD1. The V gene end was trimmed by 4 bases and the J gene end by 3 bases; junction bases not matched to a gene: 3. The V gene's germline CDR1 is LGHNA and CDR2 YSLEER. This CDR3 has 14 amino acids. CDR3 in amino acids: CASSLWTGDTEAFF. In DNA, the CDR3 is TGCGCCAGCAGCCTATGGACAGGGGACACTGAAGCTTTCTTT.

The gene calls are TRBV5-4 and TRBJ1-6; D might be TRBD1 (5 bases). V was cut by 1 base and J by 6 bases, with 11 bases left in between. This CDR3 spans 15 amino acids. CDR1 is SGHNT and CDR2 is YYREEE in the germline V gene (reference sequence). CDR3 residues: CASSLRGSGNSPLHF. CDR3 coding DNA: TGTGCCAGCAGCTTGCGGGGGTCCGGTAATTCACCCCTCCACTTT.

The chain combines TRBV30 with TRBJ1-5; D gene ambiguous. The germline V gene encodes CDR1 GTSNPN and CDR2 SVGIG (reference sequence). V lost 5 bases and J lost 12, with 20 bases in between. This CDR3 spans 13 amino acids. The CDR3 nucleotides read TGTGCCTGGGAGGAGTCTTCCCTGCATGGCCAGCATTTT. Protein product: CAWEESSLHGQHF. Combining the CDR3 with reference TRBV30 and TRBJ1-5 gives the whole variable domain SQTIHQWPATLVQPVGSPLSLECTVEGTSNPNLYWYRQAAGRGLQLLFYSVGIGQISSEVPQNLSASRPQDRQFILSSKKLLLSDSGFYLCAWEESSLHGQHFGDGTRLSIL.

This clone has a single count. The rearrangement joins TRBV6-6 to TRBJ1-4, with 8 bases lining up with TRBD1. J lost 3 bases, V lost 7 bases, and 7 bases had no gene match. In germline, CDR1 is MNHNY, CDR2 SVGAGI (reference sequence). The CDR3 loop spans 15 amino acids. CDR3 bases: TGTGCCAGCATTAAACCAGGGGGCCCTAATGAAAAACTGTTTTTT. Protein sequence: CASIKPGGPNEKLFF.

The chain combines TRBV7-2 with TRBJ2-2, with D perhaps TRBD1 (6 bases). Germline V gives CDR1 SGHTA, CDR2 FQGNSA. This CDR3 contains 19 residues. V lost 3 bases to trimming and J lost 2 bases, with 22 bases between them. The DNA for the CDR3 is TGTGCCAGCAGCTTCCCAAATTATTCCGGGACACCAAACACCGGGGAGCTGTTTTTT. This encodes CASSFPNYSGTPNTGELFF. Filled out from reference TRBV7-2 and TRBJ2-2, the complete variable domain reads GAGVSQSPSNKVTEKGKDVELRCDPISGHTALYWYRQSLGQGLEFLIYFQGNSAPDKSGLPSDRFSAERTGGSVSTLTIQRTQQEDSAVYLCASSFPNYSGTPNTGELFFGEGSRLTVL.

The genes are TRBV19 and TRBJ1-5; D gene uncertain. The V and J ends lost 1 base and 2 bases respectively, with 12 bases between them. The germline V gene has CDR1 LNHDA and CDR2 SQIVND (reference sequence). The CDR3 covers 16 residues. This chain's CDR3 is CASSIGPGEGNQPQHF. DNA for the CDR3: TGTGCCAGTAGTATAGGTCCAGGTGAAGGCAATCAGCCCCAGCATTTT.

The chain uses TRBV6-5 and TRBJ1-1; D perhaps matches TRBD1 (6 bases). In germline, CDR1 is MNHEY, CDR2 SVGAGI. CDR3 length equals 15 residues. V shed 5 bases and J shed 0 bases, with 13 bases lying between them. The CDR3 bases are TGTGCCAGCAGTCCTAAACAGGGTTTGAACACTGAAGCTTTCTTT. Translation gives CASSPKQGLNTEAFF.

The V and J genes are TRBV9 and TRBJ1-3; 9 bases align to TRBD1. This CDR3 spans 16 amino acids. Germline lookup yields CDR1 SGDLS and CDR2 YYNGEE. The V segment lost 2 bases and the J segment 0 bases; nucleotides outside the gene matches: 3. This CDR3 is CASSVGQGPSGNTIYF. Here the CDR3 DNA reads TGTGCCAGCAGCGTGGGACAGGGACCCTCTGGAAACACCATATATTTT.

The rearrangement joins TRBV6-2 or TRBV6-3 to TRBJ2-7; no firm D call. The V end was cut by 0 bases, the J end by 0 bases, with 21 bases between. The CDR3 contains 19 residues. Germline V gene data show CDR1 as MNHEY and CDR2 as SVGEGT. CDR3 nucleotides: TGTGCCAGCAGTTACTCGATTACCCCTTTTGCGCTGAGCTCCTACGAGCAGTACTTC. This codes for CASSYSITPFALSSYEQYF.

J is TRBJ1-6 and V is TRBV6-5; 8 bases are a match to TRBD1. CDR3 length: 13 amino acids. Germline CDR1 MNHEY, CDR2 SVGAGI. The ends lost 5 bases at V and 10 bases at J; junction bases unmatched: 4. CDR3 sequence (DNA): TGTGCCAGCAGTCCCCGACAGGGGTCACCCCTCCACTTT. Translating gives CASSPRQGSPLHF.

This rearrangement joins TRBV5-1 to TRBJ1-4; 7 bases are shared with TRBD1. J gave up 5 bases and V 4 bases, and 8 bases lay outside the gene matches. The CDR3 contains 15 residues. The germline CDR1 and CDR2 sequences are SGHRS and YFSETQ. This CDR3 is CASSATGSMNEKLFF. In DNA form, the CDR3 reads TGCGCCAGCAGCGCGACAGGGAGTATGAATGAAAAACTGTTTTTT. The full variable domain, its missing parts supplied by reference TRBV5-1 and TRBJ1-4, is KAGVTQTPRYLIKTRGQQVTLSCSPISGHRSVSWYQQTPGQGLQFLFEYFSETQRNKGNFPGRFSGRQFSNSRSEMNVSTLELGDSALYLCASSATGSMNEKLFFGSGTQLSVL.

The gene calls are TRBV18 and TRBJ1-2; tentatively, D is TRBD1 (6 bases). The CDR3 consists of 13 residues. V dropped 10 bases and J dropped 6 bases, with 18 bases sitting between them. Germline V CDR1 and CDR2: KGHSH, LQKENI. The DNA of the CDR3 is TGTGCCACCCGTTCTGCAGGGGAACATGGCTACACCTTC. This codes for CATRSAGEHGYTF.

The V and J genes are TRBV7-2 and TRBJ2-7, with 7 positions matching TRBD2. The CDR3 has 15 residues. Losses at the gene ends were 4 bases for V and 3 bases for J; bases not matched to a gene: 9. Germline CDR1 reads SGHTA; CDR2 reads FQGNSA. The CDR3 is CASSSNGGGVYEQYF. CDR3 in DNA: TGTGCCAGCAGCTCAAACGGTGGGGGGGTCTACGAGCAGTACTTC.

This chain connects TRBV10-3 to TRBJ2-2; 9 positions agree with TRBD2. V was clipped by 5 bases and J by 5 bases; unmatched bases: 15. This CDR3 comprises 18 residues. Germline V CDR1 and CDR2: ENHRY, SYGVKD. The CDR3 protein is CAISPNWGLALETGELFF. CDR3 in DNA: TGTGCCATCAGTCCAAACTGGGGACTAGCCCTCGAGACCGGGGAGCTGTTTTTT.

The chain joins TRBV6-2 or TRBV6-3 to TRBJ2-7; a possible D gene is TRBD2 (5 bases). The CDR3 consists of 14 residues. Germline-derived CDR1 and CDR2 are MNHEY and SVGEGT. V gave up 4 bases and J gave up 2 bases, with 12 bases separating them. CDR3 residues: CASSSGSPTYEQYF. CDR3 bases: TGTGCCAGCAGTTCGGGGAGTCCAACCTACGAGCAGTACTTC.

This rearrangement joins TRBV27 to TRBJ1-6; TRBD1 might be the D (6 bases). Germline V lookup: CDR1 MNHEY, CDR2 SMNVEV (reference sequence). V dropped 6 bases and J dropped 4 bases, with 16 bases sitting between them. The CDR3 is 16 amino acids. The CDR3 bases are TGTGCCAGCAGCCTATGGGCGACAGGTTATAATTCACCCCTCCACTTT. Translated, it gives CASSLWATGYNSPLHF.